The T cell receptor (beta chain) under discussion was sequenced for a study of blood T cell repertoires in COVID-19. Generated by immunoSEQ multiplex PCR, the TCRdb table keeps only in-frame clones and is missing some. The sample has about 140,000 clones; less than 90% are singletons. The CDR3 spans 17 residues. The sequence came from a man aged 25-40 years with COVID-19, enrolled during active disease. The genes are TRBV12-2 and TRBJ2-5; TRBD2 is the table's D call, not checked against the DNA. TRBV12-2 is a listed pseudogene. The specimen sequenced was peripheral blood. CDR3 amino acids: CASRYPGTSGTNETQYF. CDR3 DNA: TGTGCAAGTCGCTACCCCGGGACTAGCGGGACCAACGAGACCCAGTACTTC.